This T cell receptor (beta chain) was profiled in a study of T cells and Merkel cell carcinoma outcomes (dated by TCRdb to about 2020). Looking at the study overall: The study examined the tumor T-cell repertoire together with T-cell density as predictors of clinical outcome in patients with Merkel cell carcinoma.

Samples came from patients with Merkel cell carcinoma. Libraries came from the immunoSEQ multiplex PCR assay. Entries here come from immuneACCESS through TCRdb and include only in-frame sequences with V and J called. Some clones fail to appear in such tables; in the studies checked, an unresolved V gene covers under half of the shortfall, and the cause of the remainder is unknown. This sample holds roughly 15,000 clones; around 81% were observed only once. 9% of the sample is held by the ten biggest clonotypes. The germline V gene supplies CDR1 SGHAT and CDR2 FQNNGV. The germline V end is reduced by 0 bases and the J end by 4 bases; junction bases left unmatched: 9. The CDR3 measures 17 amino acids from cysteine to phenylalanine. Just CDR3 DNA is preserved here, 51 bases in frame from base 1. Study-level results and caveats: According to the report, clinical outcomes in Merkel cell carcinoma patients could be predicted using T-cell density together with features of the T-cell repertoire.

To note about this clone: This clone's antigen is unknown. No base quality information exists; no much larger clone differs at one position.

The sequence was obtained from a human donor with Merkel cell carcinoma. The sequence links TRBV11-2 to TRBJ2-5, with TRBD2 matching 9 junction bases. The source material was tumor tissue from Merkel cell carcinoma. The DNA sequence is TGTGCCAGCAGCTTAGACGGGCTAGCGGGATCAGTAGAGACCCAGTACTTC. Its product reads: CASSLDGLAGSVETQYF.